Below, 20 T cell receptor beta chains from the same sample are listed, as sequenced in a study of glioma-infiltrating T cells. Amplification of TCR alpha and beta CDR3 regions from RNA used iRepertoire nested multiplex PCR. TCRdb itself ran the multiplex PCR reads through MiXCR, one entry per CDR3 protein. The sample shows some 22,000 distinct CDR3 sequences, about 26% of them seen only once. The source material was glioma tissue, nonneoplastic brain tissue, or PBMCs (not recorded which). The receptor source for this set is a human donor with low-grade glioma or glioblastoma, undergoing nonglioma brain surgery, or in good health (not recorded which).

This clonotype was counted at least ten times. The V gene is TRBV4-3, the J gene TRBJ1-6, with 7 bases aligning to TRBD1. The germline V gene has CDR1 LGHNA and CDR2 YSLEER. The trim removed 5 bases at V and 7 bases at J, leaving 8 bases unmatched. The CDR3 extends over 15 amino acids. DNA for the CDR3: TGCGCCAGCAGCAGAAGTGGGACAGCGAATTCACCCCTCCACTTT. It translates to CASSRSGTANSPLHF.

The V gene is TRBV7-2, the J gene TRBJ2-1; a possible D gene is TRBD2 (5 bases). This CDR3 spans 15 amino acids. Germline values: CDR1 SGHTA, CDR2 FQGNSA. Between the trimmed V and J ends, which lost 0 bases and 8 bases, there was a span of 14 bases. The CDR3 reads CASSLALVGMDEQFF. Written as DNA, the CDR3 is TGTGCCAGCAGCTTAGCACTAGTTGGAATGGATGAGCAGTTCTTC. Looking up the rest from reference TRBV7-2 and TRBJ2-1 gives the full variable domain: GAGVSQSPSNKVTEKGKDVELRCDPISGHTALYWYRQSLGQGLEFLIYFQGNSAPDKSGLPSDRFSAERTGGSVSTLTIQRTQQEDSAVYLCASSLALVGMDEQFFGPGTRLTVL.

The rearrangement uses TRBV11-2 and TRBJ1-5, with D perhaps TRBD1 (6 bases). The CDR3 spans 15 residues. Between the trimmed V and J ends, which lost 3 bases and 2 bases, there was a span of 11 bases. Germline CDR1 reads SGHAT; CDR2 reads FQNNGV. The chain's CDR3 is CASSLRGAGNQPQHF. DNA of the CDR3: TGTGCCAGCAGCTTGAGGGGGGCGGGCAATCAGCCCCAGCATTTT.

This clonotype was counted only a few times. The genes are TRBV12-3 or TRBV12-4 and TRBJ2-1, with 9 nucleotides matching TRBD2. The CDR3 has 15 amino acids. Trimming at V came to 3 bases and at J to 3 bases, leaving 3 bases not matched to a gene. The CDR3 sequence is CASSFRLAVYNEQFF. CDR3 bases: TGTGCCAGCAGTTTTCGACTAGCGGTCTACAATGAGCAGTTCTTC.

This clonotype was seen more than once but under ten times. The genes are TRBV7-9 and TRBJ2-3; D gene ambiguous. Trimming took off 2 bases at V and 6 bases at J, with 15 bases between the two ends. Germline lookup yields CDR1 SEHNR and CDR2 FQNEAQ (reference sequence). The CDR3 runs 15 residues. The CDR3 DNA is TGTGCCAGCAGCTTACTTAGTTCCGAGACGGATACGCAGTATTTT. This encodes CASSLLSSETDTQYF.

In DNA, the CDR3 is TGTGCCAGCAGTTTTGACCGATACAATGAGCAGTTCTTC. Translated, it gives CASSFDRYNEQFF. The chain carries TRBV2 and TRBJ2-1, with unresolved D. CDR1 and CDR2 (germline): SNHLY, FYNNEI. V lost 5 bases and J 4 bases, leaving 9 bases between the germline ends. This CDR3 is 13 amino acids long.

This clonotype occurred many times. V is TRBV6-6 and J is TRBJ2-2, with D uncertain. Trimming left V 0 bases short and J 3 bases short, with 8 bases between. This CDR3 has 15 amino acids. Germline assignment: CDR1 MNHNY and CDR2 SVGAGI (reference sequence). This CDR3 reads CASSYSGLHTGELFF. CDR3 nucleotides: TGTGCCAGCAGTTACTCGGGCCTTCACACCGGGGAGCTGTTTTTT.

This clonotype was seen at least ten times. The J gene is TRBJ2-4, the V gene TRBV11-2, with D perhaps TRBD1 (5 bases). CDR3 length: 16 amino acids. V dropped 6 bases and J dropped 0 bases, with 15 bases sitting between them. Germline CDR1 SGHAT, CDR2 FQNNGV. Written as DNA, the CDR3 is TGTGCCAGCAGTTCTTCCCTGGGGCTAGCCAAAAACATTCAGTACTTC. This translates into CASSSSLGLAKNIQYF.

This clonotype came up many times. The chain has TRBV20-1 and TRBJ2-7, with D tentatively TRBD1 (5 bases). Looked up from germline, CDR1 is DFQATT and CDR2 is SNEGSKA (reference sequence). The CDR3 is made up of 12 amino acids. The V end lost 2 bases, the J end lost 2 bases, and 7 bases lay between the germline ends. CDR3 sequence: CSARTGAYEQYF. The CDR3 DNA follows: TGCAGTGCTAGAACAGGCGCCTACGAGCAGTACTTC.

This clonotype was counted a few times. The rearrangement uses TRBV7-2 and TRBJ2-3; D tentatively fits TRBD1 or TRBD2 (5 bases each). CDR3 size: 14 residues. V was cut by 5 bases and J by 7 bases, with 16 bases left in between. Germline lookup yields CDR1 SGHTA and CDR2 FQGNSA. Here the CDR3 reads CASSPLGATNTQYF. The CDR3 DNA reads TGTGCCAGCAGCCCCCTCGGGGCAACTAATACGCAGTATTTT.

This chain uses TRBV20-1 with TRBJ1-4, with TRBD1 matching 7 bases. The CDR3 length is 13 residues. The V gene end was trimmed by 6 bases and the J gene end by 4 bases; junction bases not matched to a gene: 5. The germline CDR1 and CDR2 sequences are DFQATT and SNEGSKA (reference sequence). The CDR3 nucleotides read TGCAGTGCCCCGACAGGGAGTAATGAAAAACTGTTTTTT. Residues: CSAPTGSNEKLFF.

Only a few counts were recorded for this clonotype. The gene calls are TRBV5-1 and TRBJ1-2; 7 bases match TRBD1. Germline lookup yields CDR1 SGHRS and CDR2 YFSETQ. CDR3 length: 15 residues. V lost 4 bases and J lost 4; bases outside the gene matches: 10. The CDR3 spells CASSMQTGSSYGYTF. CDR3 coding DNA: TGCGCCAGCAGCATGCAGACAGGGTCCAGCTATGGCTACACCTTC. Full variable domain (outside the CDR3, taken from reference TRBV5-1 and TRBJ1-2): KAGVTQTPRYLIKTRGQQVTLSCSPISGHRSVSWYQQTPGQGLQFLFEYFSETQRNKGNFPGRFSGRQFSNSRSEMNVSTLELGDSALYLCASSMQTGSSYGYTFGSGTRLTVV.

CDR3 residues: CATRSGGAWNEQFF. The CDR3 region has the DNA TGTGCCACCAGAAGCGGGGGGGCCTGGAATGAGCAGTTCTTC. V gene TRBV6-1 combines with J gene TRBJ2-1; 10 nucleotides match TRBD2. Trimming cost V 10 bases and J 7 bases; bases outside gene matches: 10. Germline V CDR1 and CDR2: MNHNS, SASEGT. The CDR3 consists of 14 residues.

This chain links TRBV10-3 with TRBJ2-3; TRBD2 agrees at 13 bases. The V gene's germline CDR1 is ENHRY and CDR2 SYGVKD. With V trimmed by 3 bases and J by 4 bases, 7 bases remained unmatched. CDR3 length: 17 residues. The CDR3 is CAISDNLLAGGPDTQYF. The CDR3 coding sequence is TGTGCCATCAGTGATAACCTACTAGCGGGGGGGCCAGATACGCAGTATTTT.

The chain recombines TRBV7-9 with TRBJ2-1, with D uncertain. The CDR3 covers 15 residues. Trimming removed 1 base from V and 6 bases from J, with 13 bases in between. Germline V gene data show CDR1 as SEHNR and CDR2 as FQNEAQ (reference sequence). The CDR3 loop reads CASSLGQALANEQFF. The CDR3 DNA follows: TGTGCCAGCAGCTTAGGGCAGGCCCTCGCCAATGAGCAGTTCTTC.

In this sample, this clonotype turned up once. CDR3 nucleotide sequence: TGTGCCAGCAGCTTAGATGGTCCCGGGAGCGTGTTTTTT. Protein: CASSLDGPGSVFF. The V gene is TRBV7-9, the J gene TRBJ1-4; unclear D gene. Looked up from germline, CDR1 is SEHNR and CDR2 is FQNEAQ (reference sequence). Between the trimmed V and J ends, which lost 1 base and 15 bases, there was a span of 15 bases. The CDR3 sequence is 13 residues long.

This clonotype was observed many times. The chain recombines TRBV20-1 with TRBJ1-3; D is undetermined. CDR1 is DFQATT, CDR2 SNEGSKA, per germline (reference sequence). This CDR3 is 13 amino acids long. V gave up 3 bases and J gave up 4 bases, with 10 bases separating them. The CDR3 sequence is CSARLLPGNTIYF. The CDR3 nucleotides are TGCAGTGCTAGGCTTCTTCCCGGAAACACCATATATTTT.

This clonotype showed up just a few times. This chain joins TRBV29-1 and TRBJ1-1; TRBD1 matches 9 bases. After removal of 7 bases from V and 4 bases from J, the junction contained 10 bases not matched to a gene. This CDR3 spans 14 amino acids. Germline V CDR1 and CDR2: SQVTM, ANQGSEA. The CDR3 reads CSDTGGRLGTEAFF. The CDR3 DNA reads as TGCAGCGACACAGGGGGCCGGCTGGGCACTGAAGCTTTCTTT.

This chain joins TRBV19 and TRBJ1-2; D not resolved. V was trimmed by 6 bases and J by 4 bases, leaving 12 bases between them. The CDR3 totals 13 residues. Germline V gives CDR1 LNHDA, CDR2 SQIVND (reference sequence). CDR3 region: CASRNREVYGYTF. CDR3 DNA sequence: TGTGCCAGTAGGAATCGGGAGGTCTATGGCTACACCTTC.

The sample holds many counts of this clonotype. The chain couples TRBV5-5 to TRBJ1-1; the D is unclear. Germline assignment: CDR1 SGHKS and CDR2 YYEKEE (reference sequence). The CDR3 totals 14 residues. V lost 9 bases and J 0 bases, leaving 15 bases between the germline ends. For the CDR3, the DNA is TGTGCCACCCACCCCGACACCTTGAACACTGAAGCTTTCTTT. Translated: CATHPDTLNTEAFF.